Each of the 31 T cell receptor beta chains below was sequenced from the same sample in a study of T-cell reconstitution after alpha-beta-depleted transplantation in children. The TCRbeta library was prepared with unique molecular identifiers. Using its own MiXCR run on the PCR reads, TCRdb lists one record per CDR3 protein. This sample has roughly 570,000 distinct CDR3 sequences; roughly 27% occur once, and the top ten carry 36%. This specimen was PBMCs, taken before TCRalphabeta/CD19-depleted stem cell transplant. The receptors originated from a boy less than two years old with Wiskott-Aldrich syndrome, due to receive a stem cell transplant.

This chain joins TRBV5-4 and TRBJ2-7; 12 bases line up with TRBD2. The CDR3 totals 14 residues. The V and J ends lost 4 bases and 5 bases, in that order; junction bases with no gene match: 4. Germline V gene sequence: CDR1 SGHNT, CDR2 YYREEE (reference sequence). The CDR3 region has the DNA TGTGCCAGCAGCATCGGACTAGCGGGAAACGAGCAGTACTTC. This gives the protein CASSIGLAGNEQYF. Full variable domain (remainder filled in from reference TRBV5-4 and TRBJ2-7): ETGVTQSPTHLIKTRGQQVTLRCSSQSGHNTVSWYQQALGQGPQFIFQYYREEENGRGNFPPRFSGLQFPNYSSELNVNALELDDSALYLCASSIGLAGNEQYFGPGTRLTVT.

The rearrangement uses TRBV3-1 and TRBJ2-7; D is perhaps TRBD1 (5 bases). From germline, CDR1 is LGHDT and CDR2 YNNKEL (reference sequence). V lost 7 bases and J 1 base, leaving 14 bases between the germline ends. CDR3 length: 14 residues. CDR3 sequence: CASKDRQTSYEQYF. CDR3 coding DNA: TGTGCCAGCAAAGACCGACAGACTTCCTACGAGCAGTACTTC.

This clonotype was seen a few times. The J gene is TRBJ1-5, the V gene TRBV11-2; tentatively, D is TRBD1 (6 bases). Trimming cost V 1 base and J 11 bases, with 15 bases left between them. The CDR3 contains 14 residues. Germline CDR1 and CDR2: SGHAT and FQNNGV. CDR3 DNA sequence: TGTGCCAGCAGCTTAGGGACAGCTAATAGGGCCCAGCATTTT. Protein: CASSLGTANRAQHF.

The chain couples TRBV12-3 or TRBV12-4 to TRBJ2-1; 8 bases fit TRBD1. The CDR3 sequence is 16 residues long. After removal of 4 bases from V and 8 bases from J, the junction contained 13 bases not matched to a gene. The CDR3 region is CASSSFRGRGSYEQFF. The CDR3 region has the DNA TGTGCCAGCAGTTCCTTCAGGGGGCGCGGTTCGTATGAGCAGTTCTTC.

This sequence joins TRBV6-1 and TRBJ2-2; weak D call: TRBD2 (6 bases). The CDR3 consists of 16 residues. V lost 4 bases and J 0 bases, leaving 12 bases between the germline ends. Per germline, CDR1 MNHNS and CDR2 SASEGT. The CDR3 coding sequence is TGTGCCAGCAGTGTGGGACTCGCCTCGAACACCGGGGAGCTGTTTTTT. Translated: CASSVGLASNTGELFF.

This clonotype came up a few times. The rearrangement links TRBV20-1 to TRBJ2-5; D call uncertain. The CDR3 totals 11 residues. Trimming removed 5 bases from V and 6 bases from J, with 10 bases in between. Germline assignment: CDR1 DFQATT and CDR2 SNEGSKA (reference sequence). CDR3 region: CSALPEKTQYF. CDR3 bases: TGCAGTGCTTTACCCGAGAAGACCCAGTACTTC.

In this sample, this clonotype turned up a few times. The chain couples TRBV2 to TRBJ1-5; D unresolved. The CDR3 length is 16 residues. Germline V CDR1 and CDR2: SNHLY, FYNNEI. The germline V and J ends were trimmed by 3 bases and 2 bases, with 14 bases remaining between them. CDR3 region: CASSEHRGVGNQPQHF. The CDR3, as DNA: TGTGCCAGCAGTGAGCACCGGGGTGTTGGCAATCAGCCCCAGCATTTT.

V is TRBV20-1 and J is TRBJ1-1, with 7 bases matching TRBD1. Germline assignment: CDR1 DFQATT and CDR2 SNEGSKA (reference sequence). The CDR3 contains 15 residues. Trimming cost V 0 bases and J 5 bases; bases outside gene matches: 9. CDR3 nucleotides: TGCAGTGCTAGAGATCCAAAGGACAGGCAGACTGAAGCTTTCTTT. It encodes CSARDPKDRQTEAFF.

The CDR3 coding sequence is TGTGCCAGCAGCTTAGGGGGAGCGGGCTTGGGCGATGAGCAGTTCTTC. Translation gives CASSLGGAGLGDEQFF. The V call is TRBV7-6, the J call TRBJ2-1; D perhaps matches TRBD2 (6 bases). V lost 1 base and J lost 8, with 18 bases in between. CDR3 length equals 16 residues. Germline V CDR1 and CDR2: SGHVS, FNYEAQ. The full variable domain, with the rest looked up from reference TRBV7-6 and TRBJ2-1, is GAGVSQSPRYKVTKRGQDVALRCDPISGHVSLYWYRQALGQGPEFLTYFNYEAQQDKSGLPNDRFSAERPEGSISTLTIQRTEQRDSAMYRCASSLGGAGLGDEQFFGPGTRLTVL.

The V call is TRBV11-3, the J call TRBJ2-1; 10 bases agree with TRBD2. Germline loops: CDR1 SGHNT, CDR2 YENEEA. The CDR3 extends over 16 amino acids. Trimming removed 4 bases from V and 8 bases from J; junction bases left unmatched: 11. CDR3 nucleotide sequence: TGTGCCAGCAGCTCCCGGGGGCTAGCGGGAGCGGATGAGCAGTTCTTC. Translating gives CASSSRGLAGADEQFF.

The chain has TRBV20-1 and TRBJ1-2; 8 positions agree with TRBD1. Germline V gives CDR1 DFQATT, CDR2 SNEGSKA (reference sequence). CDR3 length equals 15 residues. After removal of 3 bases from V and 1 base from J, the junction contained 7 bases not matched to a gene. The DNA of the CDR3 is TGCAGTGCTAGGGACAGGGTATGGGATAACTATGGCTACACCTTC. It is translated as CSARDRVWDNYGYTF.

This clonotype appeared a few times. V gene TRBV20-1 combines with J gene TRBJ1-2; perhaps TRBD1 as D (5 bases). The V end was cut by 0 bases, the J end by 1 base, with 12 bases between. Germline V CDR1 and CDR2: DFQATT, SNEGSKA (reference sequence). The CDR3 loop spans 15 amino acids. CDR3 DNA: TGCAGTGCTAGAGATTCGGGACGGAGTAACTATGGCTACACCTTC. The encoded protein is CSARDSGRSNYGYTF.

The V and J genes are TRBV5-1 and TRBJ2-1; D gene unclear. Trimming cost V 0 bases and J 4 bases, with 17 bases left between them. CDR3 length: 17 amino acids. The V gene's germline CDR1 is SGHRS and CDR2 YFSETQ. DNA for the CDR3: TGCGCCAGCAGCTTGGTTATTCTGACACCAATTTACAATGAGCAGTTCTTC. It translates to CASSLVILTPIYNEQFF.

This clonotype was detected only a few times. The chain is built from TRBV10-3 and TRBJ2-4; 16 bases are shared with TRBD2. Germline V gene sequence: CDR1 ENHRY, CDR2 SYGVKD. V was pared by 6 bases and J by 5 bases, with 10 bases of the junction left unmatched. The CDR3 loop spans 18 amino acids. CDR3 sequence (DNA): TGTGCCATCAGCCCCGGGACTAGCGGGAGGGCCGTACAAAACATTCAGTACTTC. This sequence encodes CAISPGTSGRAVQNIQYF.

V gene TRBV5-1 combines with J gene TRBJ2-1; tentative D call: TRBD2 (6 bases). The V gene's germline CDR1 is SGHRS and CDR2 YFSETQ. The CDR3 is 16 residues long. With 5 bases removed from V and 2 bases from J, the gap between germline ends came to 17 bases. Here the CDR3 DNA reads TGCGCCAGCAGAGAAAGCTCGGGAGCGACCTACAATGAGCAGTTCTTC. This gives the protein CASRESSGATYNEQFF.

This clonotype was seen repeatedly, ten times or more. This chain connects TRBV5-1 to TRBJ2-1, with D perhaps matching TRBD2 (5 bases). V dropped 4 bases and J dropped 7 bases, with 15 bases sitting between them. This CDR3 has 14 amino acids. Germline CDR1 SGHRS, CDR2 YFSETQ. The CDR3 DNA reads as TGCGCCAGCAGCCTAGCTGGCGGTGGGAATGAGCAGTTCTTC. Its protein is CASSLAGGGNEQFF.

V is TRBV11-1 and J is TRBJ2-7; perhaps TRBD2 as D (5 bases). The V end lost 5 bases, the J end lost 3 bases, and 11 bases lay between the germline ends. Germline V gene data show CDR1 as SGHAT and CDR2 as FQDESV (reference sequence). This CDR3 region has 13 residues. CDR3 coding DNA: TGTGCCAGCAGCCGAGGGATTAACTACGAGCAGTACTTC. It yields the protein CASSRGINYEQYF.

This chain uses TRBV28 with TRBJ2-7; TRBD1 aligns across 9 bases. V shed 3 bases, J shed 6 bases, and the junction held 6 bases outside the gene matches. The germline V gene has CDR1 MDHEN and CDR2 SYDVKM. The CDR3 totals 14 residues. CDR3 sequence reads: CASSFPPTGGEQYF. The CDR3 DNA reads TGTGCCAGCAGTTTCCCTCCGACAGGGGGCGAGCAGTACTTC.

This clonotype was recorded at least ten times. The chain uses TRBV29-1 and TRBJ2-5; D might be TRBD1 (6 bases). Germline values: CDR1 SQVTM, CDR2 ANQGSEA. V was clipped by 6 bases and J by 1 base, with 9 bases between them. There are 12 residues in the CDR3. This CDR3 reads CSVGQSQETQYF. CDR3 bases: TGCAGCGTAGGACAGTCCCAAGAGACCCAGTACTTC.

The rearrangement links TRBV5-1 to TRBJ2-1, with D perhaps TRBD2 (6 bases). There are 15 residues in the CDR3. The germline V gene encodes CDR1 SGHRS and CDR2 YFSETQ. The germline V and J ends were trimmed by 1 base and 6 bases, with 14 bases remaining between them. The CDR3 bases are TGCGCCAGCAGCTTGTTCGGGAGCCAGGGCAATGAGCAGTTCTTC. Its protein is CASSLFGSQGNEQFF.

The genes are TRBV25-1 and TRBJ2-1, with TRBD1 matching over 9 bases. The CDR3 loop spans 14 amino acids. J lost 7 bases, V lost 6 bases, and 7 bases had no gene match. Germline lookup yields CDR1 MGHDK and CDR2 SYGVNS. This CDR3 is CASRGTGLQNEQFF. Written as DNA, the CDR3 is TGTGCCAGCAGGGGGACAGGGCTGCAAAATGAGCAGTTCTTC.

Many counts were recorded for this clonotype. V usage is TRBV5-1 and J usage is TRBJ2-2; 12 bases match TRBD2. CDR1 and CDR2 (germline): SGHRS, YFSETQ. The V and J ends lost 4 bases and 4 bases, in that order; junction bases with no gene match: 5. The CDR3 runs 16 residues. Written as DNA, the CDR3 is TGCGCCAGCAGCACGAAGGGACTAGCGGGCACCGGGGAGCTGTTTTTT. This gives the protein CASSTKGLAGTGELFF.

This sequence joins TRBV24-1 and TRBJ2-5, with 10 positions matching TRBD2. This CDR3 has 17 amino acids. Germline CDR1 is KGHDR and CDR2 is SFDVKD. The V gene end was trimmed by 0 bases and the J gene end by 1 base; junction bases not matched to a gene: 4. CDR3 residues: CATSDLPRTSGQETQYF. CDR3 coding DNA: TGTGCCACCAGTGATTTGCCTAGGACTAGCGGCCAAGAGACCCAGTACTTC.

V gene TRBV20-1 combines with J gene TRBJ2-1, with 10 bases fitting TRBD2. The CDR3 length is 16 residues. J gave up 0 bases and V 4 bases, and 6 bases lay outside the gene matches. Germline V gene sequence: CDR1 DFQATT, CDR2 SNEGSKA (reference sequence). The CDR3 nucleotides read TGCAGTGCTACACGGACTAGCGGCGCCTCCTACAATGAGCAGTTCTTC. This translates into CSATRTSGASYNEQFF.

There are a few counts of this clonotype. V gene TRBV27 combines with J gene TRBJ1-6, with TRBD1 as a possible D gene (5 bases). The germline gives CDR1 MNHEY, CDR2 SMNVEV (reference sequence). This CDR3 contains 14 residues. Trimming removed 2 bases at V and 7 bases at J, with 9 bases between. CDR3: CASSLQGVNSPLHF. The CDR3 DNA reads TGTGCCAGCAGTTTACAGGGAGTGAATTCACCCCTCCACTTT.

This sequence joins TRBV5-1 and TRBJ2-7, with 9 bases fitting TRBD2. CDR1 and CDR2 from the germline V gene are SGHRS and YFSETQ. The junction had 7 bases not matched to a gene; V was cut back by 5 bases and J by 1 base. There are 15 residues in the CDR3. Here the CDR3 reads CASRGTLAGSYEQYF. Written as DNA, the CDR3 is TGCGCCAGCAGGGGAACCCTAGCGGGGTCCTACGAGCAGTACTTC.

This chain links TRBV28 with TRBJ2-1, with D perhaps matching TRBD2 (6 bases). The CDR3 consists of 17 residues. CDR1 MDHEN and CDR2 SYDVKM come from the germline V gene. V was pared by 7 bases and J by 7 bases, with 26 bases between. The CDR3 here is CASTALVAVGAGNEQFF. DNA of the CDR3: TGTGCCAGCACTGCTTTAGTTGCCGTCGGGGCGGGAAATGAGCAGTTCTTC.

DNA for the CDR3: TGCAGTGCTTTGTTCGGCGGTCTTCAGTTCTTC. This encodes CSALFGGLQFF. The rearrangement links TRBV20-1 to TRBJ2-1; D gene unclear. The CDR3 has 11 amino acids. The germline V gene has CDR1 DFQATT and CDR2 SNEGSKA (reference sequence). V dropped 5 bases and J dropped 13 bases, with 15 bases sitting between them.

This clonotype appeared a few times. The V and J genes are TRBV20-1 and TRBJ1-1, with a tentative D call TRBD1 (5 bases). CDR1 is DFQATT, CDR2 SNEGSKA, per germline (reference sequence). This CDR3 contains 13 residues. Trimming took 0 bases from V and 3 from J, leaving 8 bases between them. This CDR3 is CSARDWGHTEAFF. The DNA for the CDR3 is TGCAGTGCTAGAGACTGGGGACACACTGAAGCTTTCTTT.

J is TRBJ2-1 and V is TRBV5-1; tentatively, D is TRBD2 (5 bases). Trimming stripped 4 bases from V and 0 bases from J, with 17 bases between. In germline, CDR1 is SGHRS, CDR2 YFSETQ. CDR3 length: 17 residues. The chain's CDR3 is CASSTAEGESSYNEQFF. The CDR3 nucleotides are TGCGCCAGCAGCACCGCTGAGGGAGAGAGCTCCTACAATGAGCAGTTCTTC. Together with reference TRBV5-1 and TRBJ2-1, the CDR3 gives the full variable domain: KAGVTQTPRYLIKTRGQQVTLSCSPISGHRSVSWYQQTPGQGLQFLFEYFSETQRNKGNFPGRFSGRQFSNSRSEMNVSTLELGDSALYLCASSTAEGESSYNEQFFGPGTRLTVL.

This clonotype was observed once. One base away lies a much larger clone, so this may be a sequencing read error. V and J are TRBV5-1 and TRBJ2-1, with 11 nucleotides matching TRBD2. From germline, CDR1 is SGHRS and CDR2 YFSETQ. The CDR3 extends over 14 amino acids. V dropped 2 bases and J dropped 8; count of bases not matched to a gene: 3. CDR3 DNA sequence: TGCGCCAGCAGCTTACTAGCGGGAGCCCATGAGCAGTTCTTC. This encodes CASSLLAGAHEQFF.